The 25 T cell receptor beta chains given below trace back to one sample, sequenced in a study of blood T cell repertoires in COVID-19. Only in-frame clones appear in the TCRdb table, and some are missing; sequencing was by immunoSEQ multiplex PCR. Counted here are about 83,000 clones, around nine tenths occurring once; the ten biggest clones make up under 8.5%. Sequenced input: peripheral blood. The receptors derive from an elderly man with active or convalescent COVID-19.

V usage is TRBV3-1 (or the pseudogene TRBV3-2) and J usage is TRBJ2-3; D perhaps matches TRBD1 (5 bases). Germline values: CDR1 LGHDT, CDR2 YNNKEL (reference sequence). The CDR3 loop spans 16 amino acids. Trimming took 0 bases from V and 1 from J, leaving 11 bases between them. CDR3 sequence: CASSQDWVQGTDTQYF. CDR3 bases: TGTGCCAGCAGCCAAGATTGGGTACAGGGCACAGATACGCAGTATTTT.

The chain has TRBV10-2 and TRBJ2-3; the match to TRBD1 covers 8 bases. J gave up 2 bases and V 4 bases, and 5 bases lay outside the gene matches. The CDR3 has 15 amino acids. CDR1 WSHSY and CDR2 SAAADI come from the germline V gene. CDR3 residues: CASSAGRGPTDTQYF. CDR3 nucleotide sequence: TGCGCCAGCAGTGCTGGCAGGGGGCCCACAGATACGCAGTATTTT.

V usage is TRBV2 and J usage is TRBJ2-1; D is possibly TRBD2 (5 bases). The CDR3 is made up of 16 amino acids. Looked up from germline, CDR1 is SNHLY and CDR2 is FYNNEI. Trimming shortened V by 7 bases and J by 1 base, and 17 bases separated the two germline ends. Written as DNA, the CDR3 is TGTGCCAGCATGGGAGCTACGGGATGGTCCTACAATGAGCAGTTCTTC. Translated, it gives CASMGATGWSYNEQFF.

The chain links TRBV5-1 to TRBJ2-1, with TRBD2 as a possible D gene (6 bases). V gave up 0 bases and J gave up 7 bases, with 26 bases separating them. CDR3 size: 19 residues. The V gene's germline CDR1 is SGHRS and CDR2 YFSETQ. This chain's CDR3 is CASSLGRTPTRDLWNEQFF. CDR3 DNA sequence: TGCGCCAGCAGCTTGGGGCGGACCCCGACTAGGGACCTTTGGAATGAGCAGTTCTTC.

The chain employs TRBV7-3 and TRBJ2-3; D is undetermined. The CDR3 spans 12 residues. V lost 3 bases and J lost 2, with 3 bases in between. Germline V gene data show CDR1 as SGHTA and CDR2 as FQGTGA. This chain's CDR3 is CASSFNTDTQYF. The CDR3 region has the DNA TGTGCCAGCAGCTTTAACACAGATACGCAGTATTTT.

The chain links TRBV24-1 to TRBJ2-3, with 12 bases matching TRBD2. V lost 3 bases and J lost 3; bases outside the gene matches: 3. Germline CDR1 reads KGHDR; CDR2 reads SFDVKD. This CDR3 is built from 16 residues. CDR3 residues: CATSDPTSGGTDTQYF. CDR3 bases: TGTGCCACCAGTGATCCTACTAGCGGGGGGACAGATACGCAGTATTTT.

The chain is built from TRBV6-5 and TRBJ1-1, with D tentatively TRBD1 (5 bases). The CDR3 runs to 14 residues. The V gene's germline CDR1 is MNHEY and CDR2 SVGAGI. The V end was cut by 7 bases, the J end by 3 bases, with 15 bases between. This chain's CDR3 is CASTQGVWDTEAFF. The DNA of the CDR3 is TGTGCCAGCACCCAAGGGGTGTGGGACACTGAAGCTTTCTTT.

This clone showed up just once. The chain joins TRBV18 to TRBJ1-5; 12 bases line up with TRBD1. The CDR3 has 16 amino acids. Trimming took 3 bases from V and 11 from J; bases not matched to a gene: 11. CDR1 and CDR2 (germline): KGHSH, LQKENI. CDR3 in DNA: TGTGCCAGCTCACCGGGGACAGGGGGCACCCTCGAATCCCAGCATTTT. It yields the protein CASSPGTGGTLESQHF.

The chain is built from TRBV6-2 or TRBV6-3 and TRBJ1-2; TRBD1 matches 8 bases. Germline V gives CDR1 MNHEY, CDR2 SVGEGT. The CDR3 has 12 residues. Trimming at V came to 4 bases and at J to 12 bases, leaving 7 bases not matched to a gene. CDR3 coding DNA: TGTGCCAGCAGTTCCAGGACAGGGAGCCACACCTTC. Its protein is CASSSRTGSHTF.

This clone is a singleton in its sample. The rearrangement joins TRBV7-8 to TRBJ2-1; D call uncertain. The germline V gene encodes CDR1 SGHVS and CDR2 FQNEAQ. This CDR3 spans 13 amino acids. V was clipped by 5 bases and J by 10 bases, with 15 bases between them. Written as DNA, the CDR3 is TGTGCCAGCAGCCCTGCAAGAGTGGGCGAGCAGTTCTTC. Amino acid sequence: CASSPARVGEQFF.

The CDR3 DNA follows: TGTGCCAGTTCCAGGGGGCGGAACACTGAAGCTTTCTTT. Protein product: CASSRGRNTEAFF. The chain joins TRBV5-3 to TRBJ1-1; 8 positions agree with TRBD1. Being an ORF, TRBV5-3 has a function that is uncertain. V gave up 8 bases and J gave up 1 base; unmatched junction bases: 4. This CDR3 comprises 13 residues.

The table lists this clone with a few counts. The chain uses TRBV6-2 or TRBV6-3 and TRBJ2-7, with a tentative D call TRBD2 (5 bases). Germline assignment: CDR1 MNHEY and CDR2 SVGEGT. The CDR3 runs 13 residues. V was trimmed by 6 bases and J by 8 bases, leaving 17 bases between them. CDR3 coding DNA: TGTGCCAGCAGCAACGAGTCAGGAGGTCAGCAGTACGTC. Translated, it gives CASSNESGGQQYV.

The rearrangement links TRBV7-2 to TRBJ1-1; no clear D. V lost 1 base to trimming and J lost 3 bases, with 3 bases between them. Germline values: CDR1 SGHTA, CDR2 FQGNSA. This CDR3 region has 12 residues. The CDR3 bases are TGTGCCAGCAGCTTAGTCGACACTGAAGCTTTCTTT. This codes for CASSLVDTEAFF.

The chain has TRBV7-9 and TRBJ2-1; 14 bases agree with TRBD2. This CDR3 region has 13 residues. Trimming took 6 bases from V and 16 from J; bases not matched to a gene: 8. CDR1 and CDR2 from the germline V gene are SEHNR and FQNEAQ (reference sequence). CDR3 nucleotide sequence: TGTGCCAGCAGTCCAGGGACTAGCGGGAGCAAATTCTTC. This sequence encodes CASSPGTSGSKFF.

In this sample, this clone turned up once. The rearrangement joins TRBV5-5 to TRBJ2-1; 9 nucleotides line up with TRBD1. Germline V gives CDR1 SGHKS, CDR2 YYEKEE (reference sequence). CDR3 length: 15 amino acids. V gave up 2 bases and J gave up 9 bases; unmatched junction bases: 9. This CDR3 is CASSLRGQGLSEQFF. In nucleotides, the CDR3 is TGTGCCAGCAGCTTAAGGGGACAGGGATTATCTGAGCAGTTCTTC.

The chain joins TRBV19 to TRBJ2-5; D is possibly TRBD1 (6 bases). CDR3 length: 16 residues. CDR1 is LNHDA and CDR2 is SQIVND in the germline V gene (reference sequence). The V end lost 5 bases, the J end lost 5 bases, and 21 bases lay between the germline ends. CDR3 sequence (DNA): TGTGCCAGTAGTCCTAACCCTCCAGGGGTTTGGGAGACCCAGTACTTC. The encoded protein is CASSPNPPGVWETQYF. Variable domain in full (rest from reference TRBV19 and TRBJ2-5): DGGITQSPKYLFRKEGQNVTLSCEQNLNHDAMYWYRQDPGQGLRLIYYSQIVNDFQKGDIAEGYSVSREKKESFPLTVTSAQKNPTAFYLCASSPNPPGVWETQYFGPGTRLLVL.

The genes are TRBV28 and TRBJ1-5, with TRBD1 as a possible D gene (5 bases). Trimming removed 8 bases at V and 4 bases at J, with 15 bases between. CDR3 length equals 14 residues. Germline V CDR1 and CDR2: MDHEN, SYDVKM. The DNA for the CDR3 is TGTGCCAGCGGGGGAGGGACGGTGAATCAGCCCCAGCATTTT. Its protein product is CASGGGTVNQPQHF.

The V gene is TRBV24-1, the J gene TRBJ2-5; 8 positions match TRBD2. Germline CDR1 KGHDR, CDR2 SFDVKD. This CDR3 contains 16 residues. V trimming: 3 bases; J trimming: 4 bases; junction bases outside the gene matches: 9. This CDR3 reads CATSDPGTRGPETQYF. In DNA form, the CDR3 reads TGTGCCACCAGTGATCCCGGGACTAGAGGTCCAGAGACCCAGTACTTC.

This chain connects TRBV29-1 to TRBJ2-5, with 8 nucleotides matching TRBD1. From germline, CDR1 is SQVTM and CDR2 ANQGSEA. There are 13 residues in the CDR3. Unmatched junction bases numbered 9, after V lost 7 bases and J lost 5 bases. The CDR3 here is CSATQGAQETQYF. CDR3 DNA: TGCAGCGCTACCCAGGGGGCGCAGGAGACCCAGTACTTC.

J is TRBJ2-5 and V is TRBV3-1 (or the pseudogene TRBV3-2), with a tentative D call TRBD2 (6 bases). Germline CDR1 is LGHDT and CDR2 is YNNKEL (reference sequence). Trimming shortened V by 1 base and J by 7 bases, and 16 bases separated the two germline ends. CDR3 length equals 15 residues. The CDR3 loop is CASSQVRQDGGTQYF. CDR3 coding DNA: TGTGCCAGCAGCCAAGTTAGGCAGGACGGGGGGACCCAGTACTTC.

V is TRBV29-1 and J is TRBJ2-2; a weak D match, TRBD2 (6 bases). Germline CDR1 is SQVTM and CDR2 is ANQGSEA. Trimming left V 7 bases short and J 5 bases short, with 11 bases between. The CDR3 totals 12 residues. The CDR3 bases are TGCAGCGGCGGGGCGGGGACCGGGGAGCTGTTTTTT. It translates to CSGGAGTGELFF.

The chain uses TRBV29-1 and TRBJ2-3; 7 bases align to TRBD2. After removal of 0 bases from V and 2 bases from J, the junction contained 8 bases not matched to a gene. CDR3 size: 16 residues. Germline lookup yields CDR1 SQVTM and CDR2 ANQGSEA. The DNA for the CDR3 is TGCAGCGTTGAAGATCGGGCGGGAGCGACCACAGATACGCAGTATTTT. It specifies CSVEDRAGATTDTQYF.

As regards this clone: At one end the junction does not follow the germline gene, possibly because of a read error. The chain combines TRBV11-2 with TRBJ2-7; 9 bases agree with TRBD2. This CDR3 is built from 15 residues. Germline V lookup: CDR1 SGHAT, CDR2 FQNNGV. The CDR3 loop is CASSLDPVLAGVLVF. CDR3 DNA: TGTGCCAGCAGCTTAGATCCCGTCTTAGCGGGAGTTCTCGTATTC.

The chain has TRBV7-2 and TRBJ1-5, with D uncertain. Trimming removed 0 bases at V and 3 bases at J, with 6 bases between. CDR3 length: 14 amino acids. The germline gives CDR1 SGHTA, CDR2 FQGNSA. The CDR3 sequence is CASSLARVNQPQHF. CDR3 nucleotides: TGTGCCAGCAGCTTAGCGCGAGTCAATCAGCCCCAGCATTTT.

This sequence joins TRBV28 and TRBJ1-6, with D possibly being TRBD1 (5 bases). With 2 bases removed from V and 9 bases from J, the gap between germline ends came to 14 bases. The germline V gene has CDR1 MDHEN and CDR2 SYDVKM. The CDR3 is 15 residues long. CDR3 DNA: TGTGCCAGCAGTTTAAGGGGAGGGATTCCTTCACCCCTCCACTTT. This gives the protein CASSLRGGIPSPLHF.